A single sample gave rise to the 26 T cell receptor beta chains below, sequenced in a study of vaccination effects on CD4 cells after COVID-19. Viral peptide pool expansion of antigen-specific CD4+ T cells preceded sequencing in the ViraFEST assay. Cultured cells yielded isolated CD4+ T cells after 10 to 11 days. Participants were vaccinated with two doses of either the BNT162b2 or mRNA-1273 vaccine. TCRdb's copy holds only in-frame clones and misses some; the assay was immunoSEQ multiplex PCR. The table records tens of thousands of clones, about 80% of them present only once. Their recognized antigens are unknown. The specimen was CD4+ T cells from PBMCs cultured with HCoV-229E spike peptides, collected after COVID-19 vaccination. These receptor sequences come from a human donor who received a COVID-19 vaccine.

This sequence joins TRBV6-5 and TRBJ2-5, with 8 bases lining up with TRBD2. The germline V gene encodes CDR1 MNHEY and CDR2 SVGAGI. This CDR3 has 14 residues. V lost 8 bases and J lost 5; bases outside the gene matches: 10. The CDR3 region is CASSDGGAVETQYF. The CDR3 region has the DNA TGTGCCAGCTCAGACGGGGGGGCTGTTGAGACCCAGTACTTC.

V usage is TRBV25-1 and J usage is TRBJ1-2; D remains ambiguous. This CDR3 region has 13 residues. V lost 6 bases and J 2 bases, leaving 10 bases between the germline ends. Germline lookup yields CDR1 MGHDK and CDR2 SYGVNS. The CDR3 coding sequence is TGTGCCAGCAGGACGGATCGAAACTATGGCTACACCTTC. The encoded protein is CASRTDRNYGYTF.

The J gene is TRBJ2-7, the V gene TRBV7-3; 7 bases are shared with TRBD1. V shed 5 bases, J shed 7 bases, and the junction held 11 bases outside the gene matches. CDR1 SGHTA and CDR2 FQGTGA come from the germline V gene. The CDR3 is 14 amino acids. CDR3 amino acids: CASSTRTGDLEQYV. In DNA, the CDR3 is TGTGCCAGCAGCACCCGGACAGGCGATTTAGAGCAGTACGTC.

The chain recombines TRBV7-8 with TRBJ2-7, with D possibly matching TRBD2 (6 bases). Trimming pared 5 bases from V and 3 bases from J, leaving 17 bases between. CDR1 SGHVS and CDR2 FQNEAQ come from the germline V gene. The CDR3 consists of 15 residues. This CDR3 is CASSKAGGNSYEQYV. The CDR3 nucleotides read TGTGCCAGCAGCAAAGCCGGGGGAAACAGCTACGAGCAGTACGTC.

The chain uses TRBV9 and TRBJ1-3, with 9 positions matching TRBD1. The J segment lost 0 bases and the V segment lost 3 bases, leaving 1 base of the junction unmatched. Germline V gene lookup returns CDR1 SGDLS and CDR2 YYNGEE. The CDR3 is 15 residues long. The CDR3 protein is CASSGQGDSGNTIYF. CDR3 DNA sequence: TGTGCCAGCAGCGGACAGGGGGACTCTGGAAACACCATATATTTT.

The V and J genes are TRBV28 and TRBJ1-2; tentatively, D is TRBD1 (5 bases). In germline, CDR1 is MDHEN, CDR2 SYDVKM. The CDR3 is made up of 13 amino acids. V was trimmed by 6 bases and J by 5 bases, leaving 13 bases between them. In nucleotides, the CDR3 is TGTGCCAGCAGCCCGAGACAGCCGTATGGCTACACCTTC. Translating gives CASSPRQPYGYTF.

V usage is TRBV15 and J usage is TRBJ2-5; no firm D call. Deletions cut 4 bases from V and 2 bases from J, with 8 bases between. CDR1 and CDR2 (germline): LNHNV, YYDKDF (reference sequence). This CDR3 spans 13 amino acids. The CDR3 DNA reads as TGTGCCACCAGCAACGACTTACAAGAGACCCAGTACTTC. Protein product: CATSNDLQETQYF.

This clone showed up just a few times. This chain links TRBV7-2 with TRBJ1-2; a weak D match, TRBD1 (5 bases). CDR3 length: 12 residues. V gave up 3 bases and J gave up 4 bases, with 6 bases separating them. Germline V lookup: CDR1 SGHTA, CDR2 FQGNSA. The CDR3 loop is CASSLTVYGYTF. The CDR3 nucleotides are TGTGCCAGCAGCTTGACAGTCTATGGCTACACCTTC.

The chain is built from TRBV24-1 and TRBJ2-5; 7 bases match TRBD2. The CDR3 is made up of 17 amino acids. V lost 3 bases and J lost 4; bases outside the gene matches: 13. CDR1 and CDR2 from the germline V gene are KGHDR and SFDVKD. The CDR3 DNA sequence: TGTGCCACCAGTGATCCCCGTGGAGCGGGGCTGCGAGAGACCCAGTACTTC. Its translation: CATSDPRGAGLRETQYF.

This clone was counted a few times. V is TRBV5-1 and J is TRBJ1-2, with no clear D. The germline CDR1 and CDR2 sequences are SGHRS and YFSETQ. Between the trimmed V and J ends, which lost 0 bases and 5 bases, there was a span of 8 bases. The CDR3 has 13 amino acids. This chain's CDR3 is CASSLAKEYGYTF. CDR3 nucleotide sequence: TGCGCCAGCAGCTTGGCAAAGGAGTATGGCTACACCTTC. Using reference TRBV5-1 and TRBJ1-2 for the parts outside the CDR3, the full variable domain is KAGVTQTPRYLIKTRGQQVTLSCSPISGHRSVSWYQQTPGQGLQFLFEYFSETQRNKGNFPGRFSGRQFSNSRSEMNVSTLELGDSALYLCASSLAKEYGYTFGSGTRLTVV.

A few counts support this clone. The chain uses TRBV3-1 (or the pseudogene TRBV3-2) and TRBJ2-1; the D is unclear. The CDR3 has 12 amino acids. The V gene lost 1 base and the J gene lost 14 bases, with 12 bases spanning the gap. The germline V gene encodes CDR1 LGHDT and CDR2 YNNKEL (reference sequence). The CDR3 spells CASSQATDFKFF. Written as DNA, the CDR3 is TGTGCCAGCAGCCAAGCCACAGACTTTAAGTTCTTC.

The chain employs TRBV12-3 or TRBV12-4 and TRBJ1-5, with unresolved D. V lost 6 bases, J lost 4 bases, and 10 bases lay in between. The CDR3 runs 13 residues. The CDR3 nucleotides read TGTGCCAGCAGCCCTAACAAGAATCAGCCCCAGCATTTT. Translated, it gives CASSPNKNQPQHF.

This chain uses TRBV6-5 with TRBJ1-1; D unclear. Germline V gene sequence: CDR1 MNHEY, CDR2 SVGAGI. Trimming took 2 bases from V and 6 from J, leaving 10 bases between them. The CDR3 spans 13 residues. CDR3 loop: CASSYKVTAEAFF. The DNA of the CDR3 is TGTGCCAGCAGTTACAAGGTGACCGCTGAAGCTTTCTTT.

The chain recombines TRBV5-8 with TRBJ1-4; TRBD1 matches 7 bases. This CDR3 region has 16 residues. Per the germline V gene, CDR1 is SGHTS and CDR2 is YDEGEE. With 0 bases clipped from V and 8 bases from J, the junction kept 10 bases outside the gene matches. CDR3 DNA sequence: TGTGCCAGCAGCTTGGGGCCGAAGGGGGCAAGCGAAAAACTGTTTTTT. Translating it yields CASSLGPKGASEKLFF.

This sequence joins TRBV5-1 and TRBJ1-2, with TRBD1 identical over 7 bases. The germline V gene encodes CDR1 SGHRS and CDR2 YFSETQ. The CDR3 is 14 amino acids. Germline trimming cut 3 bases from V and 6 bases from J; bases unmatched to any gene: 8. The CDR3 DNA reads TGCGCCAGCAGCTGGAATACCGGGACAGATGGCTACACCTTC. The encoded protein is CASSWNTGTDGYTF.

The rearrangement joins TRBV28 to TRBJ2-5; D is perhaps TRBD1 (5 bases). The CDR3 is made up of 14 amino acids. CDR1 and CDR2 from the germline V gene are MDHEN and SYDVKM. The ends were cut back, 6 bases at V and 5 bases at J, with 16 bases in the middle. CDR3: CASRDRGAAETQYF. The CDR3 DNA is TGTGCCAGCAGGGATCGTGGGGCAGCGGAGACCCAGTACTTC. The full variable domain, with the rest looked up from reference TRBV28 and TRBJ2-5, is DVKVTQSSRYLVKRTGEKVFLECVQDMDHENMFWYRQDPGLGLRLIYFSYDVKMKEKGDIPEGYSVSREKKERFSLILESASTNQTSMYLCASRDRGAAETQYFGPGTRLLVL.

The chain is built from TRBV6-5 and TRBJ2-3; D is uncertain. V lost 6 bases, J lost 4 bases, and 14 bases lay in between. The CDR3 is 14 residues long. Germline CDR1 reads MNHEY; CDR2 reads SVGAGI. In nucleotides, the CDR3 is TGTGCCAGCAGACTCTCGACCGTAGCAGATACGCAGTATTTT. Encoded protein: CASRLSTVADTQYF.

This sequence joins TRBV6-2 or TRBV6-3 and TRBJ2-2; perhaps D is TRBD1 or TRBD2 (5 bases each). CDR1 MNHEY and CDR2 SVGEGT come from the germline V gene. The CDR3 contains 15 residues. The ends were cut back, 4 bases at V and 5 bases at J, with 14 bases in the middle. The CDR3 nucleotides read TGTGCCAGCAGTTTACTAGGCAGGGTAACCGGGGAGCTGTTTTTT. This gives the protein CASSLLGRVTGELFF.

The chain carries TRBV7-2 and TRBJ2-5; TRBD2 matches at 15 bases. Trimming removed 1 base from V and 7 bases from J; junction bases left unmatched: 7. The CDR3 has 17 amino acids. Germline CDR1 reads SGHTA; CDR2 reads FQGNSA. The CDR3 sequence is CASSLEWTSGGVRTQYF. The CDR3 DNA reads TGTGCCAGCAGCTTAGAGTGGACTAGCGGGGGGGTACGGACCCAGTACTTC.

The rearrangement joins TRBV3-1 (or the pseudogene TRBV3-2) to TRBJ1-1; 11 nucleotides agree with TRBD1. J was trimmed by 6 bases and V by 4 bases; bases with no gene match: 4. The CDR3 loop spans 14 amino acids. The germline V gene has CDR1 LGHDT and CDR2 YNNKEL (reference sequence). CDR3 sequence (DNA): TGTGCCAGCAGCCGGGACAGGGGGAGGTCTGAAGCTTTCTTT. As protein: CASSRDRGRSEAFF.

The V and J genes are TRBV6-4 and TRBJ2-7; 8 bases align to TRBD1. The germline gives CDR1 MRHNA, CDR2 SNTAGT. CDR3 size: 16 residues. V lost 0 bases and J lost 5; bases outside the gene matches: 9. The CDR3: CASSDSYQGAGHEQYV. Here the CDR3 DNA reads TGTGCCAGCAGTGACTCATACCAGGGGGCGGGCCACGAGCAGTACGTC.

The V gene is TRBV19, the J gene TRBJ1-5; the D gene is possibly TRBD1 (6 bases). This CDR3 spans 15 amino acids. CDR1 and CDR2 (germline): LNHDA, SQIVND (reference sequence). Trimming removed 6 bases from V and 6 bases from J, with 18 bases in between. CDR3 residues: CASSPSGGEAQPQHF. The CDR3 coding sequence is TGTGCCAGTAGCCCCTCGGGGGGCGAGGCTCAGCCCCAGCATTTT.

The CDR3, as DNA: TGTGCCACCAGTGTAAGGGGGGCGAGCTACAATGAGCAGTTCTTC. Translation gives CATSVRGASYNEQFF. This chain joins TRBV24-1 and TRBJ2-1; D is possibly TRBD1 or TRBD2 (6 bases each). V shed 5 bases and J shed 3 bases, with 13 bases lying between them. This CDR3 has 15 amino acids. In germline, CDR1 is KGHDR, CDR2 SFDVKD.

This chain joins TRBV12-3 or TRBV12-4 and TRBJ1-2; D gene unclear. V was clipped by 0 bases and J by 4 bases, with 6 bases between them. This CDR3 is built from 13 residues. CDR3: CASSLADRYGYTF. In DNA form, the CDR3 reads TGTGCCAGCAGTTTAGCGGACCGCTATGGCTACACCTTC.

V is TRBV27 and J is TRBJ2-3, with TRBD1 matching 8 bases. The trim removed 6 bases at V and 1 base at J, leaving 6 bases unmatched. Germline lookup yields CDR1 MNHEY and CDR2 SMNVEV (reference sequence). This CDR3 is 15 amino acids long. The CDR3 DNA is TGTGCCAGCAGATCTCCGGGACAGGGCACAGATACGCAGTATTTT. This translates into CASRSPGQGTDTQYF.

V usage is TRBV3-1 (or the pseudogene TRBV3-2) and J usage is TRBJ2-1, with 10 nucleotides matching TRBD2. Germline V CDR1 and CDR2: LGHDT, YNNKEL (reference sequence). The CDR3 extends over 17 amino acids. The V gene end was trimmed by 0 bases and the J gene end by 2 bases; junction bases not matched to a gene: 4. The CDR3 DNA sequence: TGTGCCAGCAGCCAAGATTCCCTAGCGGGGGCCTACAATGAGCAGTTCTTC. It codes for CASSQDSLAGAYNEQFF.